The clone carrying this T cell receptor (beta chain) turned up a few times. The junction differs from germline at one of its ends, possibly a read error. The data were obtained in a study of blood T cell repertoires in COVID-19. In the study overall: Some COVID-19 samples were acute and others convalescent; all came from the United States, Italy and Spain. PBMCs, B-cell-depleted T cells, or T cells were the source of the cDNA or gDNA that made up the material.

Authors' methods: Amplifying reference gene primers gave estimates of nucleated cell counts. Here immunoSEQ multiplex PCR was the method, and the copy in TCRdb shows in-frame clones only, minus some. The D gene and trimming were derived from the DNA, and the V and J assignments and clone size from that table. The sample consists of 140,000 to 150,000 clones, about 90% of them appearing once. This clonotype was sampled from a man between 50 and 59 years old who had recovered from COVID-19. Sequencing was carried out using peripheral blood.

DNA for the CDR3: TGTGCCAGCAGCGAAGACAGGGTTTCACCCCTCCACTTT. Translating it yields CASSEDRVSPLHF. The V gene is TRBV6-1, the J gene TRBJ1-6, with 7 positions matching TRBD1. The CDR3 has 13 residues. The germline V gene encodes CDR1 MNHNS and CDR2 SASEGT.